The TCR beta chain described here comes from a study of blood T cell repertoires in COVID-19. About the research overall: Donors in the United States, Italy and Spain gave samples during acute or convalescent COVID-19. In each case, the material was cDNA or gDNA derived from T cells, B-cell-depleted T cells, or PBMCs.

In the source study's methods: Nucleated cell number was recorded as an estimate derived from reference gene primer amplification. TCRdb's table, derived via immunoSEQ multiplex PCR, lists solely in-frame clones and lacks some. Clonal size and the V and J genes are those of that table, whereas D and trimming came from the DNA. The sample has around 250,000 clones; roughly 88% are singletons. Germline V gene lookup returns CDR1 SGHDT and CDR2 YYEEEE. The V end was cut by 4 bases, the J end by 1 base, with 17 bases between. The CDR3 runs to 16 residues. Patients of the Seattle cohort, enrolled during active infection, were followed longitudinally.

This sequence joins TRBV5-6 and TRBJ1-1; D perhaps matches TRBD1 (5 bases). The TCR was taken from a woman of 80 years or more with COVID-19, enrolled during active disease. The sequencing input was peripheral blood. The CDR3 here is CASSDPRGGKNTEAFF. CDR3 coding DNA: TGTGCCAGCAGCGACCCCCGGGGGGGGAAGAACACTGAAGCTTTCTTT.